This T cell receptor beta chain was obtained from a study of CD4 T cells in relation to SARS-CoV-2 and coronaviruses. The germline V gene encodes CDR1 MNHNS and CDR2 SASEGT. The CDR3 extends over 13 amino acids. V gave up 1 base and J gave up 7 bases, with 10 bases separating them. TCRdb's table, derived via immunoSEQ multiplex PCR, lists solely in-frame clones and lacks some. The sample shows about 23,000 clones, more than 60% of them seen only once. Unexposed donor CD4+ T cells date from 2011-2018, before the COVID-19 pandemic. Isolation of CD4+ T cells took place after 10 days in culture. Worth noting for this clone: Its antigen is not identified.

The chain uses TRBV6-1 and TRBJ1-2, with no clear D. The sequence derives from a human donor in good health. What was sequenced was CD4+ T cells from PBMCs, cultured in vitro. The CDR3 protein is CASSEDWEGGYTF. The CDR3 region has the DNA TGTGCCAGCAGTGAAGATTGGGAGGGTGGCTACACCTTC.